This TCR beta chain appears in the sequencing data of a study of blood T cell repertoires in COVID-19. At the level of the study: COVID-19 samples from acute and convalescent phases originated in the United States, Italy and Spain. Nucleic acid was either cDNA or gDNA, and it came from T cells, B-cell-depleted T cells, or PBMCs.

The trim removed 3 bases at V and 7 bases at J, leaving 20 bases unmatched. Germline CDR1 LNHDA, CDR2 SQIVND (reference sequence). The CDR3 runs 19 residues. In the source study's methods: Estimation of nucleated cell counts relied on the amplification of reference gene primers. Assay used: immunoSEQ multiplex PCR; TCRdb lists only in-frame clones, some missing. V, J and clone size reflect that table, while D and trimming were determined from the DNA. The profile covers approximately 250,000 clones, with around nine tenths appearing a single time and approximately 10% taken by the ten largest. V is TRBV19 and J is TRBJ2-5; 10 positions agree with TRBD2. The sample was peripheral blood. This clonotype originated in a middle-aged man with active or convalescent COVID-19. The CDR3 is CASSIAGAGGPSCLLTQYF. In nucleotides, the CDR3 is TGTGCCAGTAGTATTGCAGGAGCGGGAGGGCCTTCGTGCCTTTTGACCCAGTACTTC.